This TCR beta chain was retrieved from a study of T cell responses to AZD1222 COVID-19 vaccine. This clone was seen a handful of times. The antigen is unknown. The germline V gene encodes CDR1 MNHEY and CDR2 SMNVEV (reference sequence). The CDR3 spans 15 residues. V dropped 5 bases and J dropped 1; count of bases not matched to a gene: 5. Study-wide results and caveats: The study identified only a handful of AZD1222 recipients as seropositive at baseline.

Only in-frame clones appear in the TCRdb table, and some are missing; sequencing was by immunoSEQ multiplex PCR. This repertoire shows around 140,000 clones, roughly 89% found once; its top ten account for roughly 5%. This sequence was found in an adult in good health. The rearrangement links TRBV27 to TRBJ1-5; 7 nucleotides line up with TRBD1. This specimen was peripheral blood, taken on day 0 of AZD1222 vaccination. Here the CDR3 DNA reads TGTGCCAGCAGTCGTACGACAGGGAGCAATCAGCCCCAGCATTTT. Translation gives CASSRTTGSNQPQHF.